The 6 T cell receptor beta chains below come from one sample, sequenced in a study of cytomegalovirus exposure and HLA in healthy donors. Generated by immunoSEQ multiplex PCR, the TCRdb table keeps only in-frame clones and is missing some. This sample has some 140,000 clones, with around 85% found just once. Sequencing was carried out using PBMCs. Every receptor here comes from a man aged 18-30 years in good health and CMV-seronegative.

The chain recombines TRBV6-5 with TRBJ1-2; tentatively, D is TRBD1 (6 bases). The V end was cut by 6 bases, the J end by 2 bases, with 16 bases between. CDR1 and CDR2 (germline): MNHEY, SVGAGI. This CDR3 comprises 15 residues. The CDR3 DNA reads as TGTGCCAGCAGGAGACCGGGACAACAGAACTATGGCTACACCTTC. It specifies CASRRPGQQNYGYTF.

The chain carries TRBV29-1 and TRBJ1-1; TRBD1 matches at 9 bases. Looked up from germline, CDR1 is SQVTM and CDR2 is ANQGSEA. The CDR3 covers 14 residues. V shed 3 bases and J 0 bases; nucleotides not matched to a gene: 2. The DNA for the CDR3 is TGCAGCGTTGAGGGGACAGGGATGAACACTGAAGCTTTCTTT. Protein product: CSVEGTGMNTEAFF. The complete variable domain, with remaining parts taken from reference TRBV29-1 and TRBJ1-1, reads SAVISQKPSRDICQRGTSLTIQCQVDSQVTMMFWYRQQPGQSLTLIATANQGSEATYESGFVIDKFPISRPNLTFSTLTVSNMSPEDSSIYLCSVEGTGMNTEAFFGQGTRLTVV.

The chain carries TRBV9 and TRBJ1-1, with D possibly TRBD1 on 5 matching bases. V was pared by 3 bases and J by 4 bases, with 13 bases between. CDR1 is SGDLS, CDR2 YYNGEE, per germline. This CDR3 contains 14 residues. This CDR3 reads CASSEQELGTEAFF. Written as DNA, the CDR3 is TGTGCCAGCAGCGAACAGGAGTTGGGCACTGAAGCTTTCTTT.

This clone was counted once. The rearrangement links TRBV11-2 to TRBJ2-5, with D possibly being TRBD2 (6 bases). Germline CDR1 and CDR2: SGHAT and FQNNGV. Trimming took 5 bases from V and 4 from J, leaving 11 bases between them. The CDR3 runs to 13 residues. The CDR3 bases are TGTGCCAGCAGCCCGGGACTCCCAGAGACCCAGTACTTC. Its translation is CASSPGLPETQYF.

The chain recombines TRBV19 with TRBJ2-6; possibly TRBD2 for D (5 bases). The CDR3 spans 18 residues. V lost 10 bases to trimming and J lost 0 bases, with 22 bases between them. Germline V gene lookup returns CDR1 LNHDA and CDR2 SQIVND (reference sequence). The CDR3 DNA is TGTGCCACAACCCCTTTTCCAGGAGGACTCTCTGGGGCCAACGTCCTGACTTTC. Its protein is CATTPFPGGLSGANVLTF. Based on the CDR3 plus reference TRBV19 and TRBJ2-6, the full variable domain is DGGITQSPKYLFRKEGQNVTLSCEQNLNHDAMYWYRQDPGQGLRLIYYSQIVNDFQKGDIAEGYSVSREKKESFPLTVTSAQKNPTAFYLCATTPFPGGLSGANVLTFGAGSRLTVL.

The chain has TRBV2 and TRBJ1-2; 8 bases match TRBD1. The CDR3 is 13 amino acids. The J segment lost 7 bases and the V segment lost 6 bases, leaving 7 bases of the junction unmatched. From germline, CDR1 is SNHLY and CDR2 FYNNEI. The CDR3 DNA follows: TGTGCCAGCAGAGGACAGGGCTCCTCTGGCTACACCTTC. Protein product: CASRGQGSSGYTF.